Shown below are 6 T cell receptor beta chains from a single sample sequenced in a study of regulatory T cells in long-lasting Graves disease. Arm-PCR with iRepertoire HTBI primers amplified the CDR3 regions for these TCR beta libraries. TCRdb re-called the multiplex PCR reads with MiXCR, one entry per CDR3 protein. The table shows 400,000 to 550,000 distinct CDR3 sequences, with about a sixth occurring only once. Documented time point: newly diagnosed GD, antithyroid drugs for less than 3 months. There was RNA extracted from PBMCs, and the TCR library was made from it. This same sample was also taken into another study, of T cells in Graves' hyperthyroidism and ophthalmopathy.

The sequenced sample was peripheral blood mononuclear cells (PBMCs), obtained at new diagnosis, from a patient treated with antithyroid drugs. Receptor source: a woman under 30 with Graves disease.

This chain links TRBV7-9 with TRBJ2-2; no reliable D call. V shed 8 bases and J shed 2 bases, with 9 bases lying between them. The CDR3 sequence is 13 residues long. The germline V gene has CDR1 SEHNR and CDR2 FQNEAQ (reference sequence). The CDR3 DNA reads as TGTGCCAGCGCGTACGTAAACACCGGGGAGCTGTTTTTT. Translation: CASAYVNTGELFF.

This clonotype was seen ten or more times. The chain carries TRBV27 and TRBJ2-7; D uncertain. Germline V gene lookup returns CDR1 MNHEY and CDR2 SMNVEV (reference sequence). Between the trimmed V and J ends, which lost 6 bases and 3 bases, there was a span of 15 bases. The CDR3 length is 14 residues. The CDR3: CASSLLLSHYEQYF. The CDR3 region has the DNA TGTGCCAGCAGCCTGTTGTTATCTCACTACGAGCAGTACTTC.

In its sample, this clonotype was seen many times. This chain joins TRBV27 and TRBJ2-7; D may be TRBD2 (6 bases). Per germline, CDR1 MNHEY and CDR2 SMNVEV (reference sequence). Trimming stripped 3 bases from V and 5 bases from J, with 14 bases between. CDR3 length: 14 residues. The CDR3 DNA sequence: TGTGCCAGCAGTTTTGGGGGGTGGGGCGACGAGCAGTACTTC. Encoded protein: CASSFGGWGDEQYF.

The chain uses TRBV3-1 and TRBJ2-7; the match to TRBD2 covers 10 bases. V lost 0 bases, J lost 3 bases, and 8 bases stayed unmatched. Germline-derived CDR1 and CDR2 are LGHDT and YNNKEL (reference sequence). The CDR3 is 17 residues long. The CDR3 loop is CASSQEALAGLNYEQYF. CDR3 nucleotides: TGTGCCAGCAGCCAAGAAGCACTAGCGGGGTTAAACTACGAGCAGTACTTC.

Ten or more counts support this clonotype. The chain employs TRBV7-2 and TRBJ2-7; 7 bases map to TRBD1. The CDR3 length is 14 residues. V lost 5 bases and J lost 2; bases outside the gene matches: 6. Germline CDR1 is SGHTA and CDR2 is FQGNSA. CDR3 in DNA: TGTGCCAGCAGCCAGACAGGGATAACCTACGAGCAGTACTTC. The encoded protein is CASSQTGITYEQYF.

This clonotype occurred a few times. This chain connects TRBV6-1 to TRBJ1-3; D is undetermined. The germline CDR1 and CDR2 sequences are MNHNS and SASEGT. The CDR3 loop spans 13 amino acids. The V gene lost 11 bases and the J gene lost 0 bases, with 11 bases spanning the gap. This chain's CDR3 is CAVSDGSGNTIYF. CDR3 coding DNA: TGTGCCGTCTCGGACGGCTCTGGAAACACCATATATTTT.